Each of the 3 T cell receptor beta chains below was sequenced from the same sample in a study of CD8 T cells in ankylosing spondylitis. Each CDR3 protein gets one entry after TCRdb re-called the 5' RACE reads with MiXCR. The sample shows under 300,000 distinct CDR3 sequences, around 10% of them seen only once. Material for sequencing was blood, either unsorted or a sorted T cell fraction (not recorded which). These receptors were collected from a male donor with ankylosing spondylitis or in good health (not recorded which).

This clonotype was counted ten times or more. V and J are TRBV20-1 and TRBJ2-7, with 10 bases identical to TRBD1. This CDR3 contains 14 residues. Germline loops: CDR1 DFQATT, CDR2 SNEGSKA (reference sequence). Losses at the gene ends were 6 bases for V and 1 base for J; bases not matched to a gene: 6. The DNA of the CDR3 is TGCAGTGCAAACGGACAGGGGGAATCCTACGAGCAGTACTTC. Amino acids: CSANGQGESYEQYF.

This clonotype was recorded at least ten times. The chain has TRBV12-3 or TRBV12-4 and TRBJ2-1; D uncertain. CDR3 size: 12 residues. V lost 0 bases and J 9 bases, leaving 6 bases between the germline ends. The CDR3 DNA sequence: TGTGCCAGCAGTTTAGCTTTCGGTGAGCAGTTCTTC. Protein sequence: CASSLAFGEQFF.

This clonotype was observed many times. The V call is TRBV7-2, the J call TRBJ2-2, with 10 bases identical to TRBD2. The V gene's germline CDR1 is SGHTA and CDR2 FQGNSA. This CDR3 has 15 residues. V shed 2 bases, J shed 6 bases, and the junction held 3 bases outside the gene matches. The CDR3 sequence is CASSLISGRAGELFF. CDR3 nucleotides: TGTGCCAGCAGCTTAATCAGCGGGAGGGCCGGGGAGCTGTTTTTT.